The 17 T cell receptor beta chains listed next were all sequenced from one sample in a study of blood T cell repertoires in COVID-19. Repertoires were generated with immunoSEQ multiplex PCR, while TCRdb's copy carries only in-frame clones and drops some. Counted here are approximately 60,000 clones, around 82% occurring once; the ten biggest clones make up roughly 8.7%. The specimen sequenced was peripheral blood. The receptors were gathered from a woman over 75 with acute or convalescent COVID-19.

The chain employs TRBV27 and TRBJ2-3; D is ambiguous. There are 15 residues in the CDR3. CDR1 is MNHEY and CDR2 is SMNVEV in the germline V gene (reference sequence). Trimming removed 3 bases at V and 0 bases at J, with 10 bases between. The CDR3 DNA sequence: TGTGCCAGCAGTTTTCTAGGAACTAGCACAGATACGCAGTATTTT. Translation: CASSFLGTSTDTQYF.

CDR3 nucleotide sequence: TGTGCCACCTACGACCCGGGTGAGGTCACTGAAGCTTTCTTT. As protein: CATYDPGEVTEAFF. The chain recombines TRBV15 with TRBJ1-1; unclear D gene. The V and J ends lost 8 bases and 4 bases respectively, with 17 bases between them. Germline lookup yields CDR1 LNHNV and CDR2 YYDKDF (reference sequence). CDR3 length equals 14 residues.

This rearrangement joins TRBV5-1 to TRBJ2-2; 9 bases match TRBD1. Trimming at V came to 3 bases and at J to 7 bases, leaving 10 bases not matched to a gene. The germline gives CDR1 SGHRS, CDR2 YFSETQ. The CDR3 covers 16 residues. Written as DNA, the CDR3 is TGCGCCAGCAGCTCCCTGGTGGGACAGGGTCGCGGGGAGCTGTTTTTT. This gives the protein CASSSLVGQGRGELFF.

The chain carries TRBV5-6 and TRBJ1-2; tentative D call: TRBD1 (6 bases). CDR1 SGHDT and CDR2 YYEEEE come from the germline V gene. The CDR3 is 12 residues long. V lost 4 bases, J lost 11 bases, and 15 bases lay in between. The CDR3 protein is CASSGGLFWYTF. The CDR3 DNA reads as TGTGCCAGCAGCGGGGGCCTGTTTTGGTACACCTTC.

This sequence joins TRBV6-5 and TRBJ1-5; 7 nucleotides match TRBD1. The CDR3 consists of 13 residues. Germline lookup yields CDR1 MNHEY and CDR2 SVGAGI. J gave up 4 bases and V 7 bases, and 4 bases lay outside the gene matches. As DNA, the CDR3 is TGTGCCAGCAAAGGGGGCGGGAATCAGCCCCAGCATTTT. Protein: CASKGGGNQPQHF.

This sequence joins TRBV19 and TRBJ1-1, with 9 bases identical to TRBD1. The CDR3 spans 14 residues. Trimming removed 2 bases from V and 7 bases from J; junction bases left unmatched: 5. Germline V gene lookup returns CDR1 LNHDA and CDR2 SQIVND (reference sequence). The CDR3 spells CASSIRGQGIEAFF. The CDR3 region has the DNA TGTGCCAGTAGTATACGCGGACAGGGGATTGAAGCTTTCTTT. The complete variable domain, with remaining parts taken from reference TRBV19 and TRBJ1-1, reads DGGITQSPKYLFRKEGQNVTLSCEQNLNHDAMYWYRQDPGQGLRLIYYSQIVNDFQKGDIAEGYSVSREKKESFPLTVTSAQKNPTAFYLCASSIRGQGIEAFFGQGTRLTVV.

This clone was recorded a few times. The genes are TRBV10-2 and TRBJ1-6; 8 positions match TRBD1. Trimming took 2 bases from V and 7 from J; bases not matched to a gene: 13. Per the germline V gene, CDR1 is WSHSY and CDR2 is SAAADI. This CDR3 region has 18 residues. CDR3 nucleotide sequence: TGCGCCAGCAGTGAGGATGGGACAGGACTTATTTTGAATTCACCCCTCCACTTT. Translating it yields CASSEDGTGLILNSPLHF.

V and J are TRBV5-6 and TRBJ2-5; D remains ambiguous. There are 13 residues in the CDR3. The V end lost 1 base, the J end lost 7 bases, and 11 bases lay between the germline ends. Germline V lookup: CDR1 SGHDT, CDR2 YYEEEE. Here the CDR3 DNA reads TGTGCCAGCAGCTTGCCAGGCCCCACGACCCAGTACTTC. Translated, it gives CASSLPGPTTQYF.

The CDR3 protein is CASSPVLEGSHEQYF. The CDR3 region has the DNA TGTGCCAGCTCACCGGTATTGGAGGGGTCCCACGAGCAGTACTTC. The V call is TRBV18, the J call TRBJ2-7; TRBD2 is a possible D gene (6 bases). The CDR3 spans 15 residues. CDR1 is KGHSH, CDR2 LQKENI, per germline. The V end lost 3 bases, the J end lost 5 bases, and 17 bases lay between the germline ends.

The chain is built from TRBV7-9 and TRBJ2-3; 9 bases are a match to TRBD2. This CDR3 region has 14 residues. Unmatched junction bases numbered 6, after V lost 11 bases and J lost 0 bases. The germline gives CDR1 SEHNR, CDR2 FQNEAQ (reference sequence). CDR3: CAAETSGSTDTQYF. The CDR3 DNA reads as TGTGCCGCCGAAACTAGCGGGAGCACAGATACGCAGTATTTT. Using reference TRBV7-9 and TRBJ2-3 for the parts outside the CDR3, the full variable domain is DTGVSQNPRHKITKRGQNVTFRCDPISEHNRLYWYRQTLGQGPEFLTYFQNEAQLEKSRLLSDRFSAERPKGSFSTLEIQRTEQGDSAMYLCAAETSGSTDTQYFGPGTRLTVL.

The chain is built from TRBV7-8 and TRBJ2-5, with TRBD2 matching 10 bases. The CDR3 loop spans 15 amino acids. Germline V lookup: CDR1 SGHVS, CDR2 FQNEAQ. V shed 5 bases, J shed 3 bases, and the junction held 6 bases outside the gene matches. The CDR3 here is CASSDLGTSEETQYF. The CDR3, as DNA: TGTGCCAGCAGCGACCTAGGGACTAGCGAAGAGACCCAGTACTTC.

This rearrangement joins TRBV3-1 (or the pseudogene TRBV3-2) to TRBJ1-5, with 7 nucleotides matching TRBD1. The CDR3 extends over 15 amino acids. Germline V gene lookup returns CDR1 LGHDT and CDR2 YNNKEL (reference sequence). Trimming removed 1 base from V and 4 bases from J; junction bases left unmatched: 4. The DNA of the CDR3 is TGTGCCAGCAGCCAAGCGGGACAGATTAATCAGCCCCAGCATTTT. Its translation: CASSQAGQINQPQHF.

The chain employs TRBV7-2 and TRBJ1-6; D might be TRBD1 (5 bases). This CDR3 has 13 amino acids. CDR1 is SGHTA and CDR2 is FQGNSA in the germline V gene. With 5 bases removed from V and 10 bases from J, the gap between germline ends came to 12 bases. CDR3 region: CASSPSGMSPLHF. The CDR3 nucleotides read TGTGCCAGCAGCCCTTCAGGGATGTCACCCCTCCACTTT.

The chain is built from TRBV6-1 and TRBJ1-1, with TRBD1 identical over 7 bases. Germline V CDR1 and CDR2: MNHNS, SASEGT. V lost 4 bases and J lost 0; bases outside the gene matches: 8. The CDR3 runs 16 residues. The CDR3 loop reads CASSVSRQGLNTEAFF. The CDR3 DNA reads TGTGCCAGCAGTGTTAGTAGACAGGGATTGAACACTGAAGCTTTCTTT.

The chain couples TRBV21-1 to TRBJ2-7; TRBD2, the table's D call, was not compared with the DNA. TRBV21-1 is a recognized pseudogene. The CDR3 covers 17 residues. The CDR3 is CASSNRRSLAGVWEQYF. CDR3 nucleotide sequence: TGTGCCAGCAGCAACAGACGTTCACTAGCGGGAGTTTGGGAGCAGTACTTC.

The V and J genes are TRBV10-1 and TRBJ2-1; 7 nucleotides align to TRBD2. Germline CDR1 is WNHNN and CDR2 is SYGVQD (reference sequence). V gave up 11 bases and J gave up 9 bases; unmatched junction bases: 13. CDR3 size: 13 residues. DNA for the CDR3: TGCGCCGTCGGGGGGTCTAGCGTGAGTGAGCAGTTCTTC. It codes for CAVGGSSVSEQFF.

This sequence joins TRBV5-1 and TRBJ2-7; TRBD1 matches 7 bases. CDR3 length: 16 residues. CDR1 and CDR2 from the germline V gene are SGHRS and YFSETQ. V lost 4 bases, J lost 4 bases, and 14 bases stayed unmatched. CDR3 DNA: TGCGCCAGCAGCCAAGCTCAGACAGGGTCGGTTTACGAGCAGTACTTC. Protein: CASSQAQTGSVYEQYF.